This T cell receptor (beta chain) was sequenced during a study of identical twins. The CDR3 totals 15 residues. The V and J ends lost 5 bases and 6 bases respectively, with 20 bases between them. Germline loops: CDR1 SQVTM, CDR2 ANQGSEA. Study observations and caveats: When twins shared out-of-frame alpha sequences, those sequences had excess low generation probability.

The donor group consisted entirely of healthy Caucasians. It was template switching that added a universal primer site, and there were unique molecular identifiers on the cDNA. MiXCR, run by TCRdb on the 5' RACE reads, gives a single entry per CDR3 protein. This table has about 660,000 distinct CDR3 sequences, roughly 8% appearing once. This clonotype was seen a single time. Its antigen is undetermined. This may come from a read error, since a much larger clone is one base off. In addition, the sample was reused for a study of yellow fever vaccine responses in identical twins.

This receptor was taken from a woman under 30 in good health. Sequencing was done on a sample of PBMCs. The chain carries TRBV29-1 and TRBJ2-4; no definite D call. This CDR3 is CSVRSIGYGRNIQYF. For the CDR3, the DNA is TGCAGCGTTCGATCGATCGGGTATGGCAGAAACATTCAGTACTTC.